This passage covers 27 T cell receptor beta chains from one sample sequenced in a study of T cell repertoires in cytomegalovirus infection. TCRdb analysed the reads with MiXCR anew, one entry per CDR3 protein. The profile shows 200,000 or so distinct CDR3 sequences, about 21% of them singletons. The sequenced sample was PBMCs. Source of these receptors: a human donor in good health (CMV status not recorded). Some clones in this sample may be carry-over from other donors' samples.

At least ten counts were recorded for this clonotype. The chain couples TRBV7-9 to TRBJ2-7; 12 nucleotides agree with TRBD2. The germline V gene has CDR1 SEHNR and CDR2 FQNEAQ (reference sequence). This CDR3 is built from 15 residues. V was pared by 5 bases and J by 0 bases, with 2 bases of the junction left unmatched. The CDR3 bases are TGTGCCAGCAGCGGACTAGCGGGATCCTCCTACGAGCAGTACTTC. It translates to CASSGLAGSSYEQYF.

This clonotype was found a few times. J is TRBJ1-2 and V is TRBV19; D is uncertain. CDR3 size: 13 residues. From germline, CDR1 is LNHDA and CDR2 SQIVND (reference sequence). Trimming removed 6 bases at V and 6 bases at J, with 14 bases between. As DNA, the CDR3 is TGTGCCAGTAGACCGAACGGGAGGGATGGCTACACCTTC. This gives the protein CASRPNGRDGYTF.

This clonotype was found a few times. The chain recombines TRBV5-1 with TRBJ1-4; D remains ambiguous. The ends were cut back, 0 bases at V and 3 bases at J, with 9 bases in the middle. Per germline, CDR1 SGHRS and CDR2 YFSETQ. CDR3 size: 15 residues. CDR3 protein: CASSLASGSNEKLFF. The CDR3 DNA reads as TGCGCCAGCAGCTTGGCCAGTGGTTCTAATGAAAAACTGTTTTTT.

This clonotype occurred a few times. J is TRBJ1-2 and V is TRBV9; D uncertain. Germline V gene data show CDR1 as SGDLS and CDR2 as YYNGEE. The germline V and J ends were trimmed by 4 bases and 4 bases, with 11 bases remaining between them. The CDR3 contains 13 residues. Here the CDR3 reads CASSPTVFYGYTF. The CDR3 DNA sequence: TGTGCCAGCAGCCCGACGGTGTTCTATGGCTACACCTTC.

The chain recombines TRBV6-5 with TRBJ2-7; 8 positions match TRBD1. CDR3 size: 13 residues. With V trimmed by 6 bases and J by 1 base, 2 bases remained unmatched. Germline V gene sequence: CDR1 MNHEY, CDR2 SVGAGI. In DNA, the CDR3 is TGTGCCAGCAGACGACAGGGGTCCTACGAGCAGTACTTC. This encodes CASRRQGSYEQYF.

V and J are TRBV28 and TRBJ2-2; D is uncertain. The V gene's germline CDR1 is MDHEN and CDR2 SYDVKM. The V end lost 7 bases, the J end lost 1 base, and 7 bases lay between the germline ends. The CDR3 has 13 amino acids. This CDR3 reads CASILGNTGELFF. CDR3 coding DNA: TGTGCCAGCATCCTTGGGAACACCGGGGAGCTGTTTTTT.

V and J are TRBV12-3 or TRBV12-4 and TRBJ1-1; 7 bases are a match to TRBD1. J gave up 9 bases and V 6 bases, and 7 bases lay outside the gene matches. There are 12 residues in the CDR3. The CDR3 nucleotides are TGTGCCAGCAGAGCCGCAGGGGGGAAAGCTTTCTTT. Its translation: CASRAAGGKAFF.

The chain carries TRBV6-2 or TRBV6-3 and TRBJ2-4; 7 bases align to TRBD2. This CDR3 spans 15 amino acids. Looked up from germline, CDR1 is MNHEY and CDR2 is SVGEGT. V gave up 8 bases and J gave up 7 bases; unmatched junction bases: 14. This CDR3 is CASYKRSGPENIQYF. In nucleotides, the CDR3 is TGTGCCAGCTATAAACGTAGCGGGCCGGAGAACATTCAGTACTTC.

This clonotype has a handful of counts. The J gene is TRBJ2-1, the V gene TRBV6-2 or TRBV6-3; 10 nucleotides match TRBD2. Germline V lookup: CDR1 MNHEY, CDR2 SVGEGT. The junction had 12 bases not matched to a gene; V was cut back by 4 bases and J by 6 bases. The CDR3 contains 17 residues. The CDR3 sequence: CASSFNILAGASNEQFF. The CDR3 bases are TGTGCCAGCAGTTTCAATATTCTAGCGGGGGCCAGCAATGAGCAGTTCTTC.

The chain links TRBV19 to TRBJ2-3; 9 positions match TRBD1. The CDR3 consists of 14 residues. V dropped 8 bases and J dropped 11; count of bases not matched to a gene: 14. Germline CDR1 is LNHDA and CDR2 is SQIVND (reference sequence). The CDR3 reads CASGSGTGTSLQYF. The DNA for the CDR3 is TGTGCCAGTGGCTCCGGGACAGGGACTTCTTTGCAGTATTTT.

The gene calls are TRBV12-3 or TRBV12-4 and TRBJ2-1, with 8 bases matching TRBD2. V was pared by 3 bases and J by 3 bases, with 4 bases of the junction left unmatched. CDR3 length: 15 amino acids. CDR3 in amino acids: CASSLERGSYNEQFF. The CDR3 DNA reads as TGTGCCAGCAGTTTGGAGCGGGGGAGCTACAATGAGCAGTTCTTC.

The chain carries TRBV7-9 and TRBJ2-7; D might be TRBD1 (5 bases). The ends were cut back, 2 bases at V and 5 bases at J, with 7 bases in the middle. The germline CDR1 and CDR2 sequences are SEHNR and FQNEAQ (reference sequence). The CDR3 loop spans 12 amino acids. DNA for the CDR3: TGTGCCAGCAGCTTATCCAGGGACGAGCAGTACTTC. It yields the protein CASSLSRDEQYF.

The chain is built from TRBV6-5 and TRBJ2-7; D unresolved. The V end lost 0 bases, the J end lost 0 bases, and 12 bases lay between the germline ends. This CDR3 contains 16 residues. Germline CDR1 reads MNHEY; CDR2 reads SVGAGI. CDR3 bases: TGTGCCAGCAGTTACTCGAGTAGTGGGCTCTCCTACGAGCAGTACTTC. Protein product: CASSYSSSGLSYEQYF.

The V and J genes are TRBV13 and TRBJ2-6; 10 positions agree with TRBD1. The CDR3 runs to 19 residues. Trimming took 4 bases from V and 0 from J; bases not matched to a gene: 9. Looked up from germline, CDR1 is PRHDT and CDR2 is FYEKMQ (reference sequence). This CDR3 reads CASSWYGDRGLSGANVLTF. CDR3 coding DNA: TGTGCCAGCAGCTGGTATGGGGACAGGGGACTCTCTGGGGCCAACGTCCTGACTTTC.

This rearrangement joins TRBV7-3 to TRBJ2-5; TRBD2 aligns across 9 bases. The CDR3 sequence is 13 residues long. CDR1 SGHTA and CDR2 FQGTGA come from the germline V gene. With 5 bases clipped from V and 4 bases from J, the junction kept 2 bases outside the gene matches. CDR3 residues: CASSILAGETQYF. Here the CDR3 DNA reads TGTGCCAGCAGCATACTAGCGGGAGAGACCCAGTACTTC.

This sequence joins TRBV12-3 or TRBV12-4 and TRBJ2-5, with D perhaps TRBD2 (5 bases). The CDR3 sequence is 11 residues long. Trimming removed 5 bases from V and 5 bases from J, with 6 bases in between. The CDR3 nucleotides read TGTGCCAGCAGTCAGCGGGAGACCCAGTACTTC. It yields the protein CASSQRETQYF.

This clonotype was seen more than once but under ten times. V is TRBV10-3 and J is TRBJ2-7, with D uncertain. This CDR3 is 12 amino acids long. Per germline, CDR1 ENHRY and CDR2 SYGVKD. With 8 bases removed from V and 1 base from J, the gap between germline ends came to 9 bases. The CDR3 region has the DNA TGTGCCATCTCTCATGATTCCTACGAGCAGTACTTC. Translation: CAISHDSYEQYF.

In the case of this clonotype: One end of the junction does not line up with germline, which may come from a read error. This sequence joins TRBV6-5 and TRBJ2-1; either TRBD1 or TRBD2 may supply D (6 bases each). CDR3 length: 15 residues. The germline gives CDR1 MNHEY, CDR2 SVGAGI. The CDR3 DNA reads TGTGCCAGCAGTTCCCCCGGGGGCACCTACAATGGGCAGTTCTTC. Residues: CASSSPGGTYNGQFF.

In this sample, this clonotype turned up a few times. DNA of the CDR3: TGTGCCAGCAGTGTCAGGGGGGATGGCTACACCTTC. As protein: CASSVRGDGYTF. The gene calls are TRBV2 and TRBJ1-2, with 7 bases lining up with TRBD1. CDR3 length: 12 residues. CDR1 SNHLY and CDR2 FYNNEI come from the germline V gene. Trimming cost V 4 bases and J 6 bases; bases outside gene matches: 2.

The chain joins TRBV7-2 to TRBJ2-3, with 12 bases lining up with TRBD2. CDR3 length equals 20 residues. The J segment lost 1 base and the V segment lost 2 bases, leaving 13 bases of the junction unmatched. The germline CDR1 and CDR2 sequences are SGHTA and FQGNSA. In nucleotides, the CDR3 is TGTGCCAGCAGCTTATTTTTGCCTAGCGGGGGGGTTTGGGGCACAGATACGCAGTATTTT. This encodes CASSLFLPSGGVWGTDTQYF.

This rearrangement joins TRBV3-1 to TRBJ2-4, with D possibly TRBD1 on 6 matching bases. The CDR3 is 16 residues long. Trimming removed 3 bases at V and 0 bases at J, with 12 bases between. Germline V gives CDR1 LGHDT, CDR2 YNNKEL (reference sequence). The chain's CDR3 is CASSQGAMEAKNIQYF. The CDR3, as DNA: TGTGCCAGCAGCCAGGGGGCCATGGAAGCCAAAAACATTCAGTACTTC.

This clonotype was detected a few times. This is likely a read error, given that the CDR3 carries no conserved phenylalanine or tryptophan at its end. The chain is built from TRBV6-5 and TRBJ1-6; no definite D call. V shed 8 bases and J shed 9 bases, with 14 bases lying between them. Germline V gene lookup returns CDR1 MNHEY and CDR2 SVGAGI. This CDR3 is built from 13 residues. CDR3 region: CASSGSLGSPLHL. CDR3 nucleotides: TGTGCCAGCTCTGGATCCCTAGGTTCACCCCTCCACCTT.

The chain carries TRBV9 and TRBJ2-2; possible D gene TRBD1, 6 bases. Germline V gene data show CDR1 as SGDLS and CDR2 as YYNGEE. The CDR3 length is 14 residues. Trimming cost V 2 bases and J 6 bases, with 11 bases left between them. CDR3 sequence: CASSVRQGSGELFF. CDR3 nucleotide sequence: TGTGCCAGCAGCGTCAGGCAGGGGTCCGGGGAGCTGTTTTTT.

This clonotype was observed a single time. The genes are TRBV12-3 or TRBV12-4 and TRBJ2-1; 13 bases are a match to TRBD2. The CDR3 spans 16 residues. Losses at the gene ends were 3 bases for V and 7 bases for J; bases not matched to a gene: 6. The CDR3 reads CASSLATSGRRNEQFF. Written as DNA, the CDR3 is TGTGCCAGCAGTTTGGCGACTAGCGGGAGGCGAAATGAGCAGTTCTTC.

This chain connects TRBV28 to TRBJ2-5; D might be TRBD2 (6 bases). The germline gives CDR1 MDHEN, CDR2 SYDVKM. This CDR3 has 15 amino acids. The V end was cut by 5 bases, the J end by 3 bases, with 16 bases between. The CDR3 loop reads CASSLRLGGEETQYF. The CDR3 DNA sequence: TGTGCCAGCAGTCTCCGACTAGGAGGAGAAGAGACCCAGTACTTC. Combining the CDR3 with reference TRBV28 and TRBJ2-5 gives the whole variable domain DVKVTQSSRYLVKRTGEKVFLECVQDMDHENMFWYRQDPGLGLRLIYFSYDVKMKEKGDIPEGYSVSREKKERFSLILESASTNQTSMYLCASSLRLGGEETQYFGPGTRLLVL.

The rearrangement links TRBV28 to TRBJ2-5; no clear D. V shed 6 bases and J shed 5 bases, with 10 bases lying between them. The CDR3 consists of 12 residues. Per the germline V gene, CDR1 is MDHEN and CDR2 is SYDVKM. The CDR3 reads CASSQLSETQYF. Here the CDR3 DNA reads TGTGCCAGCAGCCAACTTAGTGAGACCCAGTACTTC.

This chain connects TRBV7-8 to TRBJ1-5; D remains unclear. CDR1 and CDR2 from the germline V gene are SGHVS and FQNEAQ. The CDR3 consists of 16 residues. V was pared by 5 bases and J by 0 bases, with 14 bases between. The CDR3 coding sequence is TGTGCCAGCAGCCCCGGACCAGGCTATAGCAATCAGCCCCAGCATTTT. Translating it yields CASSPGPGYSNQPQHF. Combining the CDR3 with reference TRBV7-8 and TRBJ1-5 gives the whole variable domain GAGVSQSPRYKVAKRGQDVALRCDPISGHVSLFWYQQALGQGPEFLTYFQNEAQLDKSGLPSDRFFAERPEGSVSTLKIQRTQQEDSAVYLCASSPGPGYSNQPQHFGDGTRLSIL.